This T cell receptor (beta chain) was found in a study of shared clonotypes between healthy human individuals. Broader study findings: Clonotype sharing among donors was expected to depend on sequencing depth.

The assay was immunoSEQ multiplex PCR, and TCRdb's table has in-frame clones only and misses some. The repertoire includes more than 500,000 clones, 90% to 97% of them detected once, and 0.05% to 0.07% sits in the top ten. Germline assignment: CDR1 PRHDT and CDR2 FYEKMQ (reference sequence). Deletions cut 7 bases from V and 0 bases from J, with 13 bases between. The CDR3 spans 14 residues. About this clone itself: Its target is unknown.

The material sequenced was naive CD4+ T cells sorted from blood. As to subset: CD45RA+ positively selected. The chain couples TRBV13 to TRBJ2-7, with a possible D match to TRBD2 (6 bases). The clonotype was recovered from a woman in her thirties in good health. CDR3: CASTFGGNSYEQYF. DNA for the CDR3: TGTGCCAGCACCTTCGGAGGGAACTCCTACGAGCAGTACTTC.